The next 2 T cell receptor beta chains were all read from a single sample in a study of T cell repertoires in cytomegalovirus infection. A single record per CDR3 protein comes from TCRdb applying MiXCR to the reads. Among roughly 800,000 distinct CDR3 sequences listed, 29% were seen once. Their cognate antigens are unknown. The specimen was cultured CD8+ T cells from PBMCs, collected from culture after CMV antigen stimulation. These receptors were obtained from a human donor in good health (CMV status not recorded). Some clones in this sample may be carry-over from other donors' samples.

At least ten counts were recorded for this clonotype. The chain employs TRBV12-3 or TRBV12-4 and TRBJ1-1, with D unclear. This CDR3 has 12 residues. V lost 7 bases and J lost 0, with 6 bases in between. In DNA, the CDR3 is TGTGCCAGCACTATATTGAACACTGAAGCTTTCTTT. Its translation: CASTILNTEAFF.

The chain joins TRBV6-1 to TRBJ2-5, with a possible D match to TRBD1 (6 bases). Deletions cut 4 bases from V and 10 bases from J, with 19 bases between. The germline V gene has CDR1 MNHNS and CDR2 SASEGT. The length of the CDR3 is 14 residues. The CDR3 sequence is CASSVGDMEKGQYF. The CDR3 nucleotides read TGTGCCAGCAGTGTTGGGGACATGGAAAAGGGCCAGTACTTC.